The rows below give T cell receptor beta chains drawn from one sample of a study of blood T cell repertoires in COVID-19. Profiling relied on immunoSEQ multiplex PCR, and the TCRdb table lists in-frame clones only, not all of them. The repertoire holds under 300,000 clones, with 65% to 90% as singletons. Sequencing input: peripheral blood. The receptor set was obtained from a woman aged 80 or over with active or convalescent COVID-19. The CDR3 runs from the conserved cysteine through the conserved F or W. Fields, in order: J gene, D gene, clone size, V gene, CDR3 DNA, CDR3 protein. The D gene is left open where the match is weak. Size is omitted from some rows. Given values are once, few, many or a class for expanded clones.

J gene: TRBJ2-5
D gene: TRBD2
clone size: NA
V gene: TRBV5-4
CDR3 DNA: TGTGCCAGCAGCTTAACTAGCGGGAGGGCCGGGGGGCAAGAGACCCAGTACTTC
CDR3 protein: CASSLTSGRAGGQETQYF

J gene: TRBJ1-6
D gene: TRBD1
clone size: NA
V gene: TRBV6-5
CDR3 DNA: TGTGCCAGCAGCCTGGACAGGGGGAACTCACCCCTCCACTTT
CDR3 protein: CASSLDRGNSPLHF

J gene: TRBJ2-2
D gene: NA
clone size: NA
V gene: TRBV2
CDR3 DNA: TGTGCCAGCAATACGGCGAACACCGGGGAGCTGTTTTTT
CDR3 protein: CASNTANTGELFF

J gene: TRBJ1-1
D gene: NA
clone size: few
V gene: TRBV6-4
CDR3 DNA: TGTGCCAGCAGTGCGGGAGGGGCCACTGAAGCTTTCTTT
CDR3 protein: CASSAGGATEAFF

J gene: TRBJ2-5
D gene: NA
clone size: NA
V gene: TRBV5-1
CDR3 DNA: TGCGCCAGCAGCTTGGATAGAGAGACCCAGTACTTC
CDR3 protein: CASSLDRETQYF

J gene: TRBJ2-7
D gene: TRBD1
clone size: NA
V gene: TRBV19
CDR3 DNA: TGTGCCAGTAGTTCGACAGGGGATCTGGGTATCGGCTACGAGCAGTACTTC
CDR3 protein: CASSSTGDLGIGYEQYF

J gene: TRBJ1-6
D gene: TRBD1
clone size: many
V gene: TRBV7-9
CDR3 DNA: TGTGCCAGCAGCTCACGGACAGGAGAAAATTCACCCCTCCACTTT
CDR3 protein: CASSSRTGENSPLHF

J gene: TRBJ2-5
D gene: NA
clone size: NA
V gene: TRBV7-9
CDR3 DNA: TGTGCCAGCAGCTTAGCCCAGGATGTTAAAGAGACCCAGTACTTC
CDR3 protein: CASSLAQDVKETQYF

J gene: TRBJ2-7
D gene: NA
clone size: NA
V gene: TRBV21-1
CDR3 DNA: TGTGCCAGCAGCCCGTGGCAGGGTTTGGGCGAGCAGTACTTC
CDR3 protein: CASSPWQGLGEQYF

J gene: TRBJ1-5
D gene: TRBD1
clone size: NA
V gene: TRBV2
CDR3 DNA: TGTGCCAGCAGGAGACAGGGGGGAAATAGCAATCAGCCCCAGCATTTT
CDR3 protein: CASRRQGGNSNQPQHF

J gene: TRBJ2-7
D gene: TRBD1
clone size: NA
V gene: TRBV5-1
CDR3 DNA: TGCGCCAGCAGCGGGGGACAGGACTTTGGCTACGAGCAGTACTTC
CDR3 protein: CASSGGQDFGYEQYF

J gene: TRBJ1-1
D gene: TRBD1
clone size: NA
V gene: TRBV28
CDR3 DNA: TGTGCCAGCGAGACCCTCGGGACAGGGATCACTGAAGCTTTCTTT
CDR3 protein: CASETLGTGITEAFF